The 20 T cell receptor beta chains below come from one sample, sequenced in a study of T cell responses to AZD1222 COVID-19 vaccine. Here immunoSEQ multiplex PCR was the method, and the copy in TCRdb shows in-frame clones only, minus some. The profile covers about 140,000 clones, with just over 90% appearing a single time and roughly 2% taken by the ten largest. Sequencing was performed on peripheral blood, taken 28 days after the second AZD1222 dose. The receptors derive from an adult who received the AZD1222 COVID-19 vaccine.

The genes are TRBV2 and TRBJ1-4, with D unresolved. Germline-derived CDR1 and CDR2 are SNHLY and FYNNEI. The length of the CDR3 is 15 residues. Between the trimmed V and J ends, which lost 2 bases and 0 bases, there was a span of 7 bases. The CDR3 coding sequence is TGTGCCAGCAGTGAACGCGCCCCAACTAATGAAAAACTGTTTTTT. It encodes CASSERAPTNEKLFF.

The rearrangement joins TRBV11-2 to TRBJ2-2; TRBD1 matches at 12 bases. In germline, CDR1 is SGHAT, CDR2 FQNNGV. The length of the CDR3 is 18 residues. V shed 2 bases, J shed 7 bases, and the junction held 11 bases outside the gene matches. CDR3 in DNA: TGTGCCAGCAGCTTAATTTTTGGGACAGGGGGCAGGCACGGGGAGCTGTTTTTT. This translates into CASSLIFGTGGRHGELFF. The variable domain in full, with the rest retrieved from reference TRBV11-2 and TRBJ2-2, is EAGVAQSPRYKIIEKRQSVAFWCNPISGHATLYWYQQILGQGPKLLIQFQNNGVVDDSQLPKDRFSAERLKGVDSTLKIQPAKLEDSAVYLCASSLIFGTGGRHGELFFGEGSRLTVL.

The chain is built from TRBV27 and TRBJ1-1, with 9 bases fitting TRBD1. The junction had 5 bases not matched to a gene; V was cut back by 6 bases and J by 0 bases. The CDR3 contains 15 residues. Germline V gene data show CDR1 as MNHEY and CDR2 as SMNVEV (reference sequence). The CDR3 is CASRRDRAMNTEAFF. The CDR3 nucleotides read TGTGCCAGCAGGCGGGACAGGGCCATGAACACTGAAGCTTTCTTT.

The V and J genes are TRBV7-3 and TRBJ2-5; 9 bases align to TRBD1. The length of the CDR3 is 15 residues. The junction had 8 bases not matched to a gene; V was cut back by 5 bases and J by 4 bases. Germline assignment: CDR1 SGHTA and CDR2 FQGTGA. As DNA, the CDR3 is TGTGCCAGCAGCATACAGGGGGCGCAGGGAGAGACCCAGTACTTC. Its protein is CASSIQGAQGETQYF.

The rearrangement joins TRBV20-1 to TRBJ2-5; D call uncertain. V was shortened by 5 bases and J by 6 bases, with 7 bases between the two germline ends. The germline gives CDR1 DFQATT, CDR2 SNEGSKA (reference sequence). CDR3 length equals 10 residues. CDR3 in amino acids: CSAAMKTQYF. The CDR3 bases are TGCAGTGCTGCTATGAAGACCCAGTACTTC.

This clone was counted once. The chain combines TRBV7-8 with TRBJ1-2; 7 nucleotides align to TRBD1. CDR1 and CDR2 (germline): SGHVS, FQNEAQ. The CDR3 totals 15 residues. V lost 5 bases to trimming and J lost 2 bases; unmatched junction nucleotides: 8. CDR3: CASSQGVNINYGYTF. The CDR3 DNA reads TGTGCCAGCAGCCAGGGGGTTAATATCAACTATGGCTACACCTTC.

The rearrangement uses TRBV5-1 and TRBJ1-4; the D is unclear. CDR1 is SGHRS, CDR2 YFSETQ, per germline. V lost 0 bases and J 5 bases, leaving 11 bases between the germline ends. The CDR3 spans 15 residues. This chain's CDR3 is CASSLAGRLNEKLFF. The CDR3 nucleotides read TGCGCCAGCAGCTTGGCCGGGAGACTCAATGAAAAACTGTTTTTT. Based on the CDR3 plus reference TRBV5-1 and TRBJ1-4, the full variable domain is KAGVTQTPRYLIKTRGQQVTLSCSPISGHRSVSWYQQTPGQGLQFLFEYFSETQRNKGNFPGRFSGRQFSNSRSEMNVSTLELGDSALYLCASSLAGRLNEKLFFGSGTQLSVL.

The rearrangement joins TRBV5-1 to TRBJ1-5, with TRBD1 matching 12 bases. Losses at the gene ends were 0 bases for V and 7 bases for J; bases not matched to a gene: 11. The CDR3 has 18 amino acids. Germline V gives CDR1 SGHRS, CDR2 YFSETQ. CDR3 DNA: TGCGCCAGCAGCTTGGGCTATGGAGGGACAGGGGGCGGACAGCCCCAGCATTTT. Its translation is CASSLGYGGTGGGQPQHF.

The chain has TRBV6-5 and TRBJ1-6; TRBD1 aligns across 7 bases. This CDR3 spans 13 amino acids. Germline V gene sequence: CDR1 MNHEY, CDR2 SVGAGI. The junction had 5 bases not matched to a gene; V was cut back by 5 bases and J by 10 bases. CDR3 sequence reads: CASSRQGLSPLHF. The CDR3 DNA is TGTGCCAGCAGTAGACAGGGTTTATCACCCCTCCACTTT.

The genes are TRBV19 and TRBJ1-5, with D unclear. Trimming cost V 0 bases and J 6 bases, with 12 bases left between them. Germline CDR1 LNHDA, CDR2 SQIVND (reference sequence). The CDR3 extends over 15 amino acids. CDR3 sequence (DNA): TGTGCCAGTAGTATAGAGGAGGTGGCTGGTCAGCCCCAGCATTTT. Translated: CASSIEEVAGQPQHF.

CDR3 residues: CASSPTGATDTQYF. CDR3 sequence (DNA): TGTGCCAGCAGCCCGACAGGGGCGACAGATACGCAGTATTTT. The chain has TRBV2 and TRBJ2-3, with 8 bases fitting TRBD1. This CDR3 has 14 amino acids. The junction had 5 bases not matched to a gene; V was cut back by 6 bases and J by 3 bases. Per the germline V gene, CDR1 is SNHLY and CDR2 is FYNNEI.

J is TRBJ1-2 and V is TRBV7-2; D unresolved. The V gene's germline CDR1 is SGHTA and CDR2 FQGNSA. Deletions cut 0 bases from V and 0 bases from J, with 8 bases between. The length of the CDR3 is 15 residues. CDR3 DNA sequence: TGTGCCAGCAGCTTAGCGCGGCAGTCTAACTATGGCTACACCTTC. It translates to CASSLARQSNYGYTF. Full variable domain (missing parts from reference TRBV7-2 and TRBJ1-2): GAGVSQSPSNKVTEKGKDVELRCDPISGHTALYWYRQSLGQGLEFLIYFQGNSAPDKSGLPSDRFSAERTGGSVSTLTIQRTQQEDSAVYLCASSLARQSNYGYTFGSGTRLTVV.

The rearrangement joins TRBV5-4 to TRBJ1-3, with D possibly TRBD1 on 5 matching bases. The V and J ends lost 1 base and 3 bases respectively, with 11 bases between them. The CDR3 length is 15 residues. Germline CDR1 reads SGHNT; CDR2 reads YYREEE (reference sequence). CDR3 amino acids: CASSLMETDGNTIYF. CDR3 coding DNA: TGTGCCAGCAGCTTGATGGAGACAGATGGAAACACCATATATTTT.

The chain uses TRBV5-4 and TRBJ1-1; D remains ambiguous. The CDR3 sequence is 13 residues long. Germline CDR1 and CDR2: SGHNT and YYREEE (reference sequence). V gave up 5 bases and J gave up 1 base, with 9 bases separating them. CDR3 sequence reads: CASSPSGNTEAFF. In DNA form, the CDR3 reads TGTGCCAGCAGTCCCTCAGGGAACACTGAAGCTTTCTTT.

The genes are TRBV6-5 and TRBJ2-7, with 7 bases aligning to TRBD2. CDR1 MNHEY and CDR2 SVGAGI come from the germline V gene. The trim removed 4 bases at V and 5 bases at J, leaving 5 bases unmatched. This CDR3 has 13 residues. CDR3 DNA: TGTGCCAGCAGTTCCCTACTAGCGAACGAGCAGTACTTC. Translation: CASSSLLANEQYF.

V gene TRBV5-1 combines with J gene TRBJ1-5; D uncertain. There are 13 residues in the CDR3. From germline, CDR1 is SGHRS and CDR2 YFSETQ. Trimming took off 4 bases at V and 4 bases at J, with 9 bases between the two ends. The CDR3 DNA is TGCGCCAGCAGCGACGGAGGGAATCAGCCCCAGCATTTT. It codes for CASSDGGNQPQHF.

This sequence joins TRBV5-1 and TRBJ2-1, with D perhaps TRBD1 or TRBD2 (5 bases each). Germline V lookup: CDR1 SGHRS, CDR2 YFSETQ. Between the trimmed V and J ends, which lost 4 bases and 4 bases, there was a span of 15 bases. This CDR3 is 15 amino acids long. The CDR3 DNA sequence: TGCGCCAGCAGCCCCCGGGACCCAGGATACAATGAGCAGTTCTTC. It is translated as CASSPRDPGYNEQFF.

The chain is built from TRBV19 and TRBJ1-1; TRBD1 agrees at 9 bases. This CDR3 is built from 15 residues. CDR1 is LNHDA, CDR2 SQIVND, per germline (reference sequence). The ends lost 5 bases at V and 2 bases at J; junction bases unmatched: 6. The chain's CDR3 is CASSGYRGRNTEAFF. CDR3 DNA: TGTGCCAGTAGTGGCTACAGGGGGCGAAACACTGAAGCTTTCTTT.

The rearrangement uses TRBV2 and TRBJ1-1; no definite D call. CDR1 SNHLY and CDR2 FYNNEI come from the germline V gene. Trimming left V 3 bases short and J 4 bases short, with 9 bases between. The CDR3 sequence is 13 residues long. The CDR3 loop is CASSDGRITEAFF. In nucleotides, the CDR3 is TGTGCCAGCAGTGATGGCAGGATCACTGAAGCTTTCTTT.

This clone was counted once. The V gene is TRBV19, the J gene TRBJ2-1, with 10 bases fitting TRBD2. Trimming took 4 bases from V and 6 from J; bases not matched to a gene: 12. The CDR3 covers 17 residues. Per germline, CDR1 LNHDA and CDR2 SQIVND (reference sequence). CDR3 region: CASSNLAGVEGGNEQFF. In DNA form, the CDR3 reads TGTGCCAGTAGTAATCTAGCGGGAGTCGAAGGTGGCAATGAGCAGTTCTTC. Combining the CDR3 with reference TRBV19 and TRBJ2-1 gives the whole variable domain DGGITQSPKYLFRKEGQNVTLSCEQNLNHDAMYWYRQDPGQGLRLIYYSQIVNDFQKGDIAEGYSVSREKKESFPLTVTSAQKNPTAFYLCASSNLAGVEGGNEQFFGPGTRLTVL.